The 32 T cell receptor beta chains listed next were all sequenced from one sample in a study of blood T cell repertoires in COVID-19. Profiled with immunoSEQ multiplex PCR; TCRdb holds only in-frame clones, not every one. This sample yields about 230,000 clones, of which about nine tenths are seen a single time; roughly 12% belongs to the top ten. Sequencing was carried out using peripheral blood. All receptors derive from a man aged 50-60 years with COVID-19, enrolled during active disease.

The rearrangement uses TRBV19 and TRBJ1-1; D is undetermined. Looked up from germline, CDR1 is LNHDA and CDR2 is SQIVND (reference sequence). V gave up 5 bases and J gave up 4 bases, with 11 bases separating them. The length of the CDR3 is 13 residues. The CDR3: CASSYREITEAFF. For the CDR3, the DNA is TGTGCCAGTAGTTATCGGGAGATCACTGAAGCTTTCTTT.

The chain recombines TRBV15 with TRBJ1-2; 7 nucleotides align to TRBD1. CDR1 is LNHNV, CDR2 YYDKDF, per germline (reference sequence). J was trimmed by 8 bases and V by 0 bases; bases with no gene match: 12. The CDR3 contains 16 residues. In nucleotides, the CDR3 is TGTGCCACCAGCAGAGATTCGACAGGGAGTTTAGAGGGCTACACCTTC. Amino acids: CATSRDSTGSLEGYTF.

This chain connects TRBV14 to TRBJ1-6, with 10 bases aligning to TRBD1. CDR1 and CDR2 from the germline V gene are SGHDN and FVKESK. The CDR3 is 15 amino acids. Trimming took 3 bases from V and 9 from J; bases not matched to a gene: 5. The CDR3 nucleotides are TGTGCCAGCAGCCAGCAGACAGGGGGCGTTTCACCCCTCCACTTT. The encoded protein is CASSQQTGGVSPLHF.

The chain uses TRBV7-8 and TRBJ2-2; the D is unclear. The CDR3 runs to 18 residues. The V gene's germline CDR1 is SGHVS and CDR2 FQNEAQ. Trimming stripped 0 bases from V and 2 bases from J, with 16 bases between. CDR3 amino acids: CASSLAVSWPPNTGELFF. The CDR3 coding sequence is TGTGCCAGCAGCTTAGCGGTTTCATGGCCACCTAACACCGGGGAGCTGTTTTTT.

This chain joins TRBV6-5 and TRBJ1-1; D is ambiguous. The germline CDR1 and CDR2 sequences are MNHEY and SVGAGI. V was clipped by 2 bases and J by 1 base, with 5 bases between them. The length of the CDR3 is 13 residues. CDR3 nucleotides: TGTGCCAGCAGTTACACAGAGAACACTGAAGCTTTCTTT. Amino acids: CASSYTENTEAFF.

The CDR3 is CASSLLAGVDNQPQHF. CDR3 DNA: TGTGCCAGCAGCTTATTGGCAGGGGTGGACAATCAGCCCCAGCATTTT. This chain joins TRBV7-8 and TRBJ1-5; TRBD1 is a possible D gene (6 bases). Germline loops: CDR1 SGHVS, CDR2 FQNEAQ. The CDR3 sequence is 16 residues long. Trimming pared 2 bases from V and 3 bases from J, leaving 14 bases between.

The chain recombines TRBV6-2 or TRBV6-3 with TRBJ1-2, with D perhaps TRBD1 (6 bases). The V end lost 2 bases, the J end lost 4 bases, and 20 bases lay between the germline ends. The CDR3 spans 17 residues. Per the germline V gene, CDR1 is MNHEY and CDR2 is SVGEGT. This CDR3 reads CASSYLPDSRIVYGYTF. The CDR3 DNA reads as TGTGCCAGCAGTTACCTCCCGGACAGCAGGATAGTCTATGGCTACACCTTC.

This clone was seen only once. In DNA, the CDR3 is TGTGCCAGCAGTGTGACAGGGATGGGGACCGGGGAGCTGTTTTTT. It yields the protein CASSVTGMGTGELFF. V gene TRBV2 combines with J gene TRBJ2-2, with 7 bases matching TRBD1. With V trimmed by 4 bases and J by 5 bases, 7 bases remained unmatched. There are 15 residues in the CDR3. Germline V lookup: CDR1 SNHLY, CDR2 FYNNEI.

The chain combines TRBV7-3 with TRBJ2-1; 8 nucleotides agree with TRBD1. The germline CDR1 and CDR2 sequences are SGHTA and FQGTGA. The CDR3 has 15 amino acids. The trim removed 6 bases at V and 9 bases at J, leaving 13 bases unmatched. The chain's CDR3 is CASSTRPGGSGEQFF. CDR3 DNA sequence: TGTGCCAGCAGTACCCGCCCAGGGGGCAGCGGTGAGCAGTTCTTC. Looking up the rest from reference TRBV7-3 and TRBJ2-1 gives the full variable domain: GAGVSQTPSNKVTEKGKYVELRCDPISGHTALYWYRQSLGQGPEFLIYFQGTGAADDSGLPNDRFFAVRPEGSVSTLKIQRTERGDSAVYLCASSTRPGGSGEQFFGPGTRLTVL.

The genes are TRBV5-6 and TRBJ2-7; 10 bases agree with TRBD1. The germline CDR1 and CDR2 sequences are SGHDT and YYEEEE. This CDR3 is built from 17 residues. The V and J ends lost 2 bases and 4 bases, in that order; junction bases with no gene match: 12. The CDR3 DNA is TGTGCCAGCAGCTTCCTAGGTTGGACAGGGGGGAAGTACGAGCAGTACTTC. As protein: CASSFLGWTGGKYEQYF.

The J gene is TRBJ1-4, the V gene TRBV18; D gene unclear. V dropped 1 base and J dropped 0 bases, with 9 bases sitting between them. The CDR3 extends over 16 amino acids. Per germline, CDR1 KGHSH and CDR2 LQKENI. CDR3 nucleotides: TGTGCCAGCTCACCACAGGACTCAACAACTAATGAAAAACTGTTTTTT. It yields the protein CASSPQDSTTNEKLFF.

This chain links TRBV11-2 with TRBJ2-3; no firm D call. The CDR3 totals 11 residues. Germline loops: CDR1 SGHAT, CDR2 FQNNGV. The V end lost 2 bases, the J end lost 5 bases, and 2 bases lay between the germline ends. CDR3 DNA: TGTGCCAGCAGCTTACTAGATACGCAGTATTTT. It yields the protein CASSLLDTQYF.

V and J are TRBV5-8 and TRBJ1-6; 8 bases map to TRBD1. Germline values: CDR1 SGHTS, CDR2 YDEGEE. Trimming at V came to 1 base and at J to 9 bases, leaving 6 bases not matched to a gene. The CDR3 is 15 amino acids. In nucleotides, the CDR3 is TGTGCCAGCAGCTTGCTGGGACAGGCTTTTTCACCCCTCCACTTT. It encodes CASSLLGQAFSPLHF.

The chain joins TRBV24-1 to TRBJ2-1; no reliable D call. V was clipped by 0 bases and J by 6 bases, with 8 bases between them. The CDR3 extends over 14 amino acids. CDR1 and CDR2 (germline): KGHDR, SFDVKD. CDR3 DNA: TGTGCCACCAGTGATTTGGGAGTGATCAATGAGCAGTTCTTC. Protein: CATSDLGVINEQFF.

In this sample, this clone turned up once. This sequence joins TRBV4-1 and TRBJ1-5, with a possible D match to TRBD1 (6 bases). Germline V gene data show CDR1 as MGHRA and CDR2 as YSYEKL. The germline V and J ends were trimmed by 4 bases and 5 bases, with 12 bases remaining between them. The CDR3 runs 14 residues. CDR3 in amino acids: CASSPDRFYQPQHF. The CDR3 DNA sequence: TGCGCCAGCAGCCCCGACAGGTTCTATCAGCCCCAGCATTTT.

The chain is built from TRBV5-5 and TRBJ2-4; 9 bases match TRBD1. Germline V gives CDR1 SGHKS, CDR2 YYEKEE (reference sequence). The V segment lost 4 bases and the J segment 8 bases; nucleotides outside the gene matches: 1. The CDR3 length is 12 residues. Here the CDR3 reads CASSRTGDIQYF. CDR3 nucleotide sequence: TGTGCCAGCAGCAGGACAGGGGACATTCAGTACTTC.

This chain connects TRBV10-1 to TRBJ2-7; 7 nucleotides line up with TRBD1. Germline V gene sequence: CDR1 WNHNN, CDR2 SYGVQD (reference sequence). J was trimmed by 3 bases and V by 5 bases; bases with no gene match: 10. The CDR3 consists of 15 residues. The CDR3 DNA is TGCGCCAGCAGTCCTGGGACAGCGATAATCTACGAGCAGTACTTC. This sequence encodes CASSPGTAIIYEQYF.

The chain has TRBV5-6 and TRBJ2-2; 9 nucleotides match TRBD2. The V and J ends lost 3 bases and 5 bases, in that order; junction bases with no gene match: 8. CDR3 size: 16 residues. The V gene's germline CDR1 is SGHDT and CDR2 YYEEEE. The CDR3 loop reads CASSSLAGADTGELFF. The CDR3 DNA reads as TGTGCCAGCAGCTCCTTAGCGGGAGCCGATACCGGGGAGCTGTTTTTT. Filled out from reference TRBV5-6 and TRBJ2-2, the complete variable domain reads DAGVTQSPTHLIKTRGQQVTLRCSPKSGHDTVSWYQQALGQGPQFIFQYYEEEERQRGNFPDRFSGHQFPNYSSELNVNALLLGDSALYLCASSSLAGADTGELFFGEGSRLTVL.

The chain carries TRBV9 and TRBJ2-2; a weak D match, TRBD2 (7 bases). Trimming left V 0 bases short and J 6 bases short, with 18 bases between. The germline gives CDR1 SGDLS, CDR2 YYNGEE. The CDR3 is 17 residues long. In DNA form, the CDR3 reads TGTGCCAGCAGCGTAGGGTTGGTGGCGGGGGCTCCCGGGGAGCTGTTTTTT. It encodes CASSVGLVAGAPGELFF.

The chain recombines TRBV5-1 with TRBJ2-2; 7 nucleotides match TRBD1. This CDR3 comprises 16 residues. The V gene end was trimmed by 4 bases and the J gene end by 1 base; junction bases not matched to a gene: 7. The V gene's germline CDR1 is SGHRS and CDR2 YFSETQ. This CDR3 reads CASSPTGTVNTGELFF. CDR3 DNA: TGCGCCAGCAGCCCGACCGGGACAGTGAACACCGGGGAGCTGTTTTTT.

This clone was recorded once. The genes are TRBV18 and TRBJ2-7; 9 positions agree with TRBD1. Germline CDR1 KGHSH, CDR2 LQKENI. The CDR3 consists of 14 residues. The J segment lost 5 bases and the V segment lost 4 bases, leaving 6 bases of the junction unmatched. Here the CDR3 reads CASSLGTGRNEQYF. The CDR3 nucleotides are TGTGCCAGCTCACTCGGGACAGGGCGGAACGAGCAGTACTTC.

The chain recombines TRBV12-3 or TRBV12-4 with TRBJ2-7; tentative D call: TRBD1 (6 bases). The germline V and J ends were trimmed by 5 bases and 5 bases, with 13 bases remaining between them. The CDR3 covers 13 residues. The CDR3 loop reads CASSLLQGNEQYF. The CDR3 DNA sequence: TGTGCCAGCAGTCTCCTACAGGGCAACGAGCAGTACTTC.

This clone was seen a handful of times. Distinct nucleotide sequences in the sample also encode this CDR3. V is TRBV5-1 and J is TRBJ1-3; TRBD1 matches at 8 bases. Per germline, CDR1 SGHRS and CDR2 YFSETQ. Trimming at V came to 2 bases and at J to 4 bases, leaving 5 bases not matched to a gene. The CDR3 length is 15 residues. The CDR3 region is CASSLDRGSGNTIYF. The DNA of the CDR3 is TGCGCCAGCAGCTTAGACAGGGGCTCAGGAAACACCATATATTTT.

The chain links TRBV6-2 or TRBV6-3 to TRBJ2-2; 13 nucleotides line up with TRBD2. Germline V lookup: CDR1 MNHEY, CDR2 SVGEGT. The ends lost 0 bases at V and 3 bases at J; junction bases unmatched: 4. This CDR3 is built from 18 residues. DNA of the CDR3: TGTGCCAGCAGTTACTCTACTAGCGGGGGGGCCGACACCGGGGAGCTGTTTTTT. Amino acid sequence: CASSYSTSGGADTGELFF.

The J gene is TRBJ2-7, the V gene TRBV6-6, with unresolved D. V gave up 3 bases and J gave up 0 bases, with 9 bases separating them. The CDR3 runs 14 residues. CDR1 and CDR2 (germline): MNHNY, SVGAGI (reference sequence). CDR3 in amino acids: CASSYETFSYEQYF. CDR3 in DNA: TGTGCCAGCAGTTATGAGACTTTCTCCTACGAGCAGTACTTC.

This chain joins TRBV27 and TRBJ2-7; TRBD1 aligns across 7 bases. V was pared by 5 bases and J by 3 bases, with 7 bases of the junction left unmatched. The CDR3 has 14 residues. Germline V CDR1 and CDR2: MNHEY, SMNVEV (reference sequence). CDR3: CASSMNRDSYEQYF. In DNA form, the CDR3 reads TGTGCCAGCAGTATGAACCGGGACAGCTACGAGCAGTACTTC.

This clone was found a few times. The rearrangement uses TRBV4-2 and TRBJ1-2; 9 bases match TRBD1. V dropped 1 base and J dropped 4; count of bases not matched to a gene: 7. The length of the CDR3 is 16 residues. Germline CDR1 reads LGHNA; CDR2 reads YNFKEQ. The CDR3 here is CASSQARTGASYGYTF. CDR3 DNA: TGTGCCAGCAGCCAAGCCCGGACAGGGGCCAGCTATGGCTACACCTTC.

A word on this clone: Other DNA variants within this sample encode the same CDR3. The chain carries TRBV3-1 (or the pseudogene TRBV3-2) and TRBJ1-6; D is uncertain. The CDR3 is made up of 15 amino acids. Germline V gene lookup returns CDR1 LGHDT and CDR2 YNNKEL (reference sequence). V lost 1 base and J 0 bases, leaving 4 bases between the germline ends. The DNA of the CDR3 is TGTGCCAGCAGCCAAGGGAGCTCCTATAATTCACCCCTCCACTTT. Translating gives CASSQGSSYNSPLHF.

The chain employs TRBV19 and TRBJ2-1, with D tentatively TRBD2 (7 bases). The CDR3 spans 13 residues. CDR1 LNHDA and CDR2 SQIVND come from the germline V gene (reference sequence). This CDR3 is CATSRGGYNEQFF. CDR3 nucleotide sequence: TGTGCAACGAGTAGGGGGGGGTACAATGAGCAGTTCTTC.

The V and J genes are TRBV7-9 and TRBJ2-1; TRBD2 agrees at 10 bases. Germline trimming cut 3 bases from V and 8 bases from J; bases unmatched to any gene: 10. Per germline, CDR1 SEHNR and CDR2 FQNEAQ (reference sequence). The CDR3 consists of 16 residues. The chain's CDR3 is CASSFLAGGLRDEQFF. Here the CDR3 DNA reads TGTGCCAGCAGCTTTTTAGCGGGGGGCCTCCGAGATGAGCAGTTCTTC.

The rearrangement links TRBV7-2 to TRBJ1-4; possible D gene TRBD1, 5 bases. The CDR3 runs 15 residues. With 5 bases removed from V and 4 bases from J, the gap between germline ends came to 14 bases. Germline-derived CDR1 and CDR2 are SGHTA and FQGNSA. The CDR3 DNA sequence: TGTGCCAGCAGCCGTGACAGTTCTCTTAATGAAAAACTGTTTTTT. It encodes CASSRDSSLNEKLFF.

This chain uses TRBV24-1 with TRBJ2-2; D is perhaps TRBD1 (6 bases). Germline V gene sequence: CDR1 KGHDR, CDR2 SFDVKD. CDR3 length equals 14 residues. Trimming removed 2 bases from V and 3 bases from J, with 6 bases in between. The CDR3 region is CATSDYRDTGELFF. DNA for the CDR3: TGTGCCACCAGTGATTACAGGGACACCGGGGAGCTGTTTTTT.